The clone carrying this T cell receptor (beta chain) was seen more than once but under ten times. These data belong to a study of shared T cell receptors in the human thymus. Clones were sequenced by immunoSEQ multiplex PCR, and TCRdb holds only the in-frame ones, with some missing. The table records some 760,000 clones, approximately 85% of them present only once. CDR1 is MNHEY and CDR2 is SMNVEV in the germline V gene (reference sequence). The CDR3 is made up of 16 amino acids. The V and J ends lost 6 bases and 3 bases, in that order; junction bases with no gene match: 12. These data also formed part of another study, on human thymus T cells. This second report adds: Corrective cardiac operations yielded the resected thymus tissue. V and J genes seemed to be used with bias in thymic and blood repertoires. Thymic repertoires overlap heavily among unrelated individuals, related research has reported.

The clonotype was recovered from a girl under three years old with a congenital heart defect. Sequenced: thymocytes. This chain joins TRBV27 and TRBJ2-7; TRBD1 aligns across 9 bases. CDR3 bases: TGTGCCAGCAGCCCACCTCGACAGGGGGGGAGCTACGAGCAGTACTTC. This sequence encodes CASSPPRQGGSYEQYF.